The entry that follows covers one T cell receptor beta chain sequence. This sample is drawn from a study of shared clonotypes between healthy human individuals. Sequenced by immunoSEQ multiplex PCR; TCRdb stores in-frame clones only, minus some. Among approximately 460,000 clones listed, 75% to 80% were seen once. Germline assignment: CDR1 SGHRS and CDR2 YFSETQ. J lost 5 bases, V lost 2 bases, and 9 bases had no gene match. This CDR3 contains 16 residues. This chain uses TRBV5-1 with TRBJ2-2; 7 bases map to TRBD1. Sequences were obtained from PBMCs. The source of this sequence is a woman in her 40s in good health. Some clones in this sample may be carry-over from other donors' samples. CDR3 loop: CASSFGTQQGTGELFF. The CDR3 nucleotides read TGCGCCAGCAGCTTTGGCACCCAACAGGGGACCGGGGAGCTGTTTTTT.